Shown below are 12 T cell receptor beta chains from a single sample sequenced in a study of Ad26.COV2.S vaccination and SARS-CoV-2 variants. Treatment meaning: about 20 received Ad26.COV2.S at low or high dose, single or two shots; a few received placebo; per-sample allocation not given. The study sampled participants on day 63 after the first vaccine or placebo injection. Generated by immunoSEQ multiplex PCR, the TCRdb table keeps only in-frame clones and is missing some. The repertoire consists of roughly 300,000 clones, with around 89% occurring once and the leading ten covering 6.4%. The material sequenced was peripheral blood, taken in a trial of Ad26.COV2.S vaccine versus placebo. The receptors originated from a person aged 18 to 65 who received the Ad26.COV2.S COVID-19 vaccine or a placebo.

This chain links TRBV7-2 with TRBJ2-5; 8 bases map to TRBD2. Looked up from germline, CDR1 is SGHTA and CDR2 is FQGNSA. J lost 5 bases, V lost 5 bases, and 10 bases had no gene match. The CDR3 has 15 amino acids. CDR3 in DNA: TGTGCCAGCAGCGTCGGGGGACTAGTCGAGGAGACCCAGTACTTC. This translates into CASSVGGLVEETQYF.

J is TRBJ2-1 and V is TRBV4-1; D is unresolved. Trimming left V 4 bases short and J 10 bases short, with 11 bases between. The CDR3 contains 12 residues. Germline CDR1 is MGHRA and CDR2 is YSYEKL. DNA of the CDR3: TGCGCCAGCAGCCTCAGTCATAAGGAGCAGTTCTTC. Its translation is CASSLSHKEQFF.

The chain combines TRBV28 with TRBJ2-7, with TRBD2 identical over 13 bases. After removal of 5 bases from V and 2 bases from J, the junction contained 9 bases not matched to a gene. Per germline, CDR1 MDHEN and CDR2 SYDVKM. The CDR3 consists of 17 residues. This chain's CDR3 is CASSLRAGTSGTYEQYF. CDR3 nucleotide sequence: TGTGCCAGCAGTCTAAGAGCCGGGACTAGCGGGACCTACGAGCAGTACTTC.

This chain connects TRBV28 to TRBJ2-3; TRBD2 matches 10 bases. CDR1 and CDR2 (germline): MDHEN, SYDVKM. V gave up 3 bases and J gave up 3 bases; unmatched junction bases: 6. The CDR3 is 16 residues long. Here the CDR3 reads CASSFPSGSRTDTQYF. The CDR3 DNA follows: TGTGCCAGCAGTTTCCCTAGCGGGAGTAGGACAGATACGCAGTATTTT.

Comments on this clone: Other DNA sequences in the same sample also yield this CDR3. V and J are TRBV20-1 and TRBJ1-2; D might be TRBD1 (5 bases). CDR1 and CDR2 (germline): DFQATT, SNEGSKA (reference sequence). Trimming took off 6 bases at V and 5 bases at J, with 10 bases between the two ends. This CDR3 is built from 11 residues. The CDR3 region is CSARQGYGYTF. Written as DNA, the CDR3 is TGCAGTGCAAGGCAGGGATATGGCTACACCTTC.

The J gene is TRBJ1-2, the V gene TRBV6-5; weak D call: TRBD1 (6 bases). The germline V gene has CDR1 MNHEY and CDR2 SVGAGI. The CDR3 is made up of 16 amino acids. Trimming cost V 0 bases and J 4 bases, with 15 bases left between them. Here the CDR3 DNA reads TGTGCCAGCAGTTACTCTCCTAGACAGGCTCTCTATGGCTACACCTTC. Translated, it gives CASSYSPRQALYGYTF.

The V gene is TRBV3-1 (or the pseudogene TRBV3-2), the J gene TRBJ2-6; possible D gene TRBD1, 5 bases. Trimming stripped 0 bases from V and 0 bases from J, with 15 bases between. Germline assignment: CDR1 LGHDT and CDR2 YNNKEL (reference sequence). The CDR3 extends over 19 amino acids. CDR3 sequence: CASSQDPATVPSGANVLTF. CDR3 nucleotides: TGTGCCAGCAGCCAAGATCCTGCGACAGTCCCCTCTGGGGCCAACGTCCTGACTTTC.

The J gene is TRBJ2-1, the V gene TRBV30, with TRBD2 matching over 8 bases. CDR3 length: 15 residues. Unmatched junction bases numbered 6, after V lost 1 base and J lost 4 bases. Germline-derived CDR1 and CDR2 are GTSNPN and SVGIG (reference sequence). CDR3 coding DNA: TGTGCCTGGAGTGGCCCAGCGGGAGCTTACAATGAGCAGTTCTTC. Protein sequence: CAWSGPAGAYNEQFF.

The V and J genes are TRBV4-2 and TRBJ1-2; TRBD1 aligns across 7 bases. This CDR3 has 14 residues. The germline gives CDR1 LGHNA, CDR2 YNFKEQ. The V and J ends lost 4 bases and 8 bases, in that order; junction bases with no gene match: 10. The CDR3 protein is CASSLIRGEVGYTF. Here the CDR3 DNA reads TGTGCCAGCAGCCTTATCAGGGGGGAGGTCGGCTACACCTTC.

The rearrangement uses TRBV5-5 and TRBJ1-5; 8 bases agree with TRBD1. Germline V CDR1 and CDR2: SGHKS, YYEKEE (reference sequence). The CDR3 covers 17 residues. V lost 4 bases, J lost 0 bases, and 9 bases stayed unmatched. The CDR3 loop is CASSPGTGVHSNQPQHF. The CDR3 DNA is TGTGCCAGCAGCCCCGGGACAGGAGTACATAGCAATCAGCCCCAGCATTTT.

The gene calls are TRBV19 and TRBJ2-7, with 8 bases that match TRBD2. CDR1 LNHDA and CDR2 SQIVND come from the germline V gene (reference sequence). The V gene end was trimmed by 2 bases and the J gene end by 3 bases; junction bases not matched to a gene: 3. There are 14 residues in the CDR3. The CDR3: CASSITGTSYEQYF. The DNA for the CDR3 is TGTGCCAGTAGTATAACCGGGACTAGCTACGAGCAGTACTTC.

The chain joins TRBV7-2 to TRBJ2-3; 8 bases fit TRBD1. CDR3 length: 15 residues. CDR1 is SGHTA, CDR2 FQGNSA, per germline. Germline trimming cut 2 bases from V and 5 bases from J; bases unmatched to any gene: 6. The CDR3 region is CASSLFQGAIDTQYF. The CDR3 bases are TGTGCCAGCAGCTTATTCCAGGGGGCTATAGATACGCAGTATTTT.